Shown below are 24 T cell receptor beta chains from a single sample sequenced in a study of blood T cell repertoires in COVID-19. Repertoires were generated with immunoSEQ multiplex PCR, while TCRdb's copy carries only in-frame clones and drops some. The sample lists 210,000 or so clones, roughly 85% occurring once. Sample: peripheral blood. The receptors were gathered from a man in his fifties with COVID-19, enrolled during active disease.

The chain is built from TRBV6-4 and TRBJ1-4, with 7 nucleotides matching TRBD1. Per the germline V gene, CDR1 is MRHNA and CDR2 is SNTAGT. V shed 6 bases, J shed 3 bases, and the junction held 7 bases outside the gene matches. The length of the CDR3 is 15 residues. The CDR3 region has the DNA TGTGCCAGCAGCAGGGGGATCGGGGCTAATGAAAAACTGTTTTTT. Translation: CASSRGIGANEKLFF.

J is TRBJ1-5 and V is TRBV5-4; 7 bases agree with TRBD1. The CDR3 loop spans 15 amino acids. V gave up 2 bases and J gave up 2 bases; unmatched junction bases: 4. CDR1 is SGHNT, CDR2 YYREEE, per germline (reference sequence). CDR3 in amino acids: CASSLQGIGNQPQHF. The CDR3 coding sequence is TGTGCCAGCAGCTTACAGGGGATAGGCAATCAGCCCCAGCATTTT.

V usage is TRBV20-1 and J usage is TRBJ1-6; the match to TRBD1 covers 9 bases. This CDR3 is 17 amino acids long. V dropped 3 bases and J dropped 7; count of bases not matched to a gene: 13. Germline V CDR1 and CDR2: DFQATT, SNEGSKA (reference sequence). This CDR3 is CSASGRAQGARNSPLHF. In DNA, the CDR3 is TGCAGTGCTAGTGGTAGGGCACAGGGGGCGCGAAATTCACCCCTCCACTTT.

This clone appeared a single time. The chain uses TRBV24-1 and TRBJ1-2; D may be TRBD1 (6 bases). V was trimmed by 3 bases and J by 1 base, leaving 11 bases between them. Germline lookup yields CDR1 KGHDR and CDR2 SFDVKD. The CDR3 has 15 residues. The CDR3 sequence: CATSDRQGNNYGYTF. DNA for the CDR3: TGTGCCACCAGTGATAGGCAGGGGAATAACTATGGCTACACCTTC.

A single count supports this clone. The chain has TRBV10-3 and TRBJ2-7; 8 bases fit TRBD1. With 3 bases clipped from V and 2 bases from J, the junction kept 3 bases outside the gene matches. The CDR3 runs 14 residues. The germline V gene has CDR1 ENHRY and CDR2 SYGVKD. The CDR3: CAISDQQGAYEQYF. CDR3 DNA sequence: TGTGCCATCAGTGATCAACAGGGGGCCTACGAGCAGTACTTC.

The chain links TRBV18 to TRBJ1-1; D might be TRBD1 (5 bases). The CDR3 has 13 amino acids. V shed 3 bases and J shed 8 bases, with 13 bases lying between them. Germline V CDR1 and CDR2: KGHSH, LQKENI. The CDR3, as DNA: TGTGCCAGCTCACCGGGGCTGGGAGGGGAAGCTTTCTTT. Translation: CASSPGLGGEAFF.

The V and J genes are TRBV11-2 and TRBJ1-4; unclear D gene. CDR3 length: 13 residues. V dropped 0 bases and J dropped 8 bases, with 7 bases sitting between them. Germline CDR1 and CDR2: SGHAT and FQNNGV. CDR3 sequence (DNA): TGTGCCAGCAGCTTAGATGGTCGGGAAAAACTGTTTTTT. Encoded protein: CASSLDGREKLFF. Filled out from reference TRBV11-2 and TRBJ1-4, the complete variable domain reads EAGVAQSPRYKIIEKRQSVAFWCNPISGHATLYWYQQILGQGPKLLIQFQNNGVVDDSQLPKDRFSAERLKGVDSTLKIQPAKLEDSAVYLCASSLDGREKLFFGSGTQLSVL.

This rearrangement joins TRBV9 to TRBJ2-2; 12 bases line up with TRBD1. Germline V gene sequence: CDR1 SGDLS, CDR2 YYNGEE. After removal of 3 bases from V and 6 bases from J, the junction contained 6 bases not matched to a gene. This CDR3 is 16 amino acids long. The CDR3 here is CASSAAGQGAAGELFF. The CDR3 DNA sequence: TGTGCCAGCAGCGCCGCGGGACAGGGGGCGGCCGGGGAGCTGTTTTTT.

The chain links TRBV3-1 (or the pseudogene TRBV3-2) to TRBJ1-4, with D unresolved. V was cut by 5 bases and J by 8 bases, with 15 bases left in between. The CDR3 is 14 amino acids. Per germline, CDR1 LGHDT and CDR2 YNNKEL (reference sequence). CDR3 DNA sequence: TGTGCCAGCAGCTGGCTGCGGGCGGGGGAAAAACTGTTTTTT. Its translation is CASSWLRAGEKLFF.

This clone occurred once. The rearrangement joins TRBV6-1 to TRBJ1-2, with D perhaps TRBD1 (6 bases). The CDR3 spans 11 residues. Germline CDR1 and CDR2: MNHNS and SASEGT. V lost 7 bases and J lost 8, with 11 bases in between. CDR3 residues: CASKGGLGYTF. The DNA for the CDR3 is TGTGCCAGCAAGGGGGGGCTGGGCTACACCTTC.

The chain couples TRBV5-1 to TRBJ1-6, with a weak D call TRBD1 (5 bases). CDR3 size: 14 residues. V dropped 4 bases and J dropped 8 bases, with 13 bases sitting between them. In germline, CDR1 is SGHRS, CDR2 YFSETQ. This CDR3 reads CASSHPQGHSPLHF. CDR3 nucleotides: TGCGCCAGCAGCCACCCCCAGGGTCATTCACCCCTCCACTTT.

This clone has just one count. This chain joins TRBV6-6 and TRBJ2-1; 9 bases agree with TRBD2. V gave up 8 bases and J gave up 5 bases; unmatched junction bases: 7. The length of the CDR3 is 14 residues. Germline CDR1 is MNHNY and CDR2 is SVGAGI (reference sequence). The CDR3 coding sequence is TGTGCCAGCGTGGGGCTAGCGGGAAACAATGAGCAGTTCTTC. Protein product: CASVGLAGNNEQFF.

The rearrangement links TRBV28 to TRBJ2-7; 11 bases map to TRBD2. CDR1 and CDR2 from the germline V gene are MDHEN and SYDVKM. The CDR3 length is 15 residues. Trimming cost V 7 bases and J 0 bases; bases outside gene matches: 5. CDR3 nucleotides: TGTGCCAGCACTTCTAGCGGGGGGACCTCCTACGAGCAGTACTTC. Translating gives CASTSSGGTSYEQYF.

CDR3 loop: CASSARQGRLGGYTF. The CDR3 bases are TGTGCCAGCAGCGCACGACAGGGGAGATTGGGCGGCTACACCTTC. The chain employs TRBV7-2 and TRBJ1-2, with 8 bases aligning to TRBD1. Looked up from germline, CDR1 is SGHTA and CDR2 is FQGNSA. This CDR3 is built from 15 residues. V gave up 5 bases and J gave up 8 bases; unmatched junction bases: 13.

This clone was seen only once. The CDR3 region has the DNA TGTGCCAGCAGCGTAGGGAGGGGGGGCGACAATGAGCAGTTCTTC. It translates to CASSVGRGGDNEQFF. The chain couples TRBV9 to TRBJ2-1, with D possibly being TRBD2 (7 bases). Germline CDR1 reads SGDLS; CDR2 reads YYNGEE. Trimming pared 0 bases from V and 5 bases from J, leaving 12 bases between. This CDR3 comprises 15 residues.

There are many counts of this clone. The chain combines TRBV27 with TRBJ1-3; TRBD1 is a possible D gene (5 bases). The length of the CDR3 is 16 residues. CDR1 and CDR2 (germline): MNHEY, SMNVEV (reference sequence). Trimming cost V 5 bases and J 0 bases, with 14 bases left between them. The CDR3 bases are TGTGCCAGCAGTACGAGGGACGGGAGCTCTGGAAACACCATATATTTT. The encoded protein is CASSTRDGSSGNTIYF.

The J gene is TRBJ1-1, the V gene TRBV7-9; TRBD1 might be the D (5 bases). The CDR3 covers 15 residues. Germline V lookup: CDR1 SEHNR, CDR2 FQNEAQ (reference sequence). Trimming stripped 4 bases from V and 4 bases from J, with 16 bases between. This CDR3 reads CASSSRQGETTEAFF. The DNA of the CDR3 is TGTGCCAGCAGCTCAAGGCAGGGTGAGACCACTGAAGCTTTCTTT.

There are a few counts of this clone. The chain uses TRBV4-1 and TRBJ1-5; tentatively, D is TRBD1 (6 bases). The V end lost 4 bases, the J end lost 0 bases, and 7 bases lay between the germline ends. The germline gives CDR1 MGHRA, CDR2 YSYEKL. The CDR3 consists of 14 residues. CDR3 amino acids: CASSRTDSNQPQHF. CDR3 in DNA: TGCGCCAGCAGCCGGACAGATAGCAATCAGCCCCAGCATTTT.

This clone was seen just once. The chain employs TRBV18 and TRBJ1-1; a possible D gene is TRBD1 (5 bases). CDR3 length equals 13 residues. V shed 6 bases and J shed 3 bases, with 11 bases lying between them. From germline, CDR1 is KGHSH and CDR2 LQKENI. CDR3 in amino acids: CASSQGIDTEAFF. CDR3 nucleotide sequence: TGTGCCAGCTCCCAGGGTATAGACACTGAAGCTTTCTTT.

This chain links TRBV5-1 with TRBJ1-1; 9 positions agree with TRBD1. Germline CDR1 and CDR2: SGHRS and YFSETQ. The CDR3 length is 15 residues. The V gene end was trimmed by 4 bases and the J gene end by 1 base; junction bases not matched to a gene: 5. For the CDR3, the DNA is TGCGCCAGCAGCGGCACAGGGGGCGCGAACACTGAAGCTTTCTTT. This gives the protein CASSGTGGANTEAFF.

The chain carries TRBV5-1 and TRBJ2-2, with TRBD2 matching over 7 bases. J gave up 4 bases and V 3 bases, and 12 bases lay outside the gene matches. Germline CDR1 reads SGHRS; CDR2 reads YFSETQ. This CDR3 has 17 amino acids. CDR3 residues: CASSWVSGTGGTGELFF. The CDR3 nucleotides are TGCGCCAGCAGCTGGGTATCCGGGACGGGAGGCACCGGGGAGCTGTTTTTT.

The chain combines TRBV28 with TRBJ2-1, with 8 bases matching TRBD2. Germline V gene lookup returns CDR1 MDHEN and CDR2 SYDVKM. CDR3 length: 15 residues. Trimming cost V 2 bases and J 7 bases; bases outside gene matches: 7. The CDR3 sequence is CASSLLRGGRNEQFF. The CDR3 nucleotides are TGTGCCAGCAGTTTACTACGGGGGGGCCGTAATGAGCAGTTCTTC. Looking up the rest from reference TRBV28 and TRBJ2-1 gives the full variable domain: DVKVTQSSRYLVKRTGEKVFLECVQDMDHENMFWYRQDPGLGLRLIYFSYDVKMKEKGDIPEGYSVSREKKERFSLILESASTNQTSMYLCASSLLRGGRNEQFFGPGTRLTVL.

The chain has TRBV25-1 and TRBJ2-3; 12 positions match TRBD2. The junction had 6 bases not matched to a gene; V was cut back by 3 bases and J by 2 bases. The CDR3 is made up of 17 amino acids. Germline CDR1 is MGHDK and CDR2 is SYGVNS. For the CDR3, the DNA is TGTGCCAGCAGTGACCCTCGACTAGCGGGGGACACAGATACGCAGTATTTT. This codes for CASSDPRLAGDTDTQYF.

The chain carries TRBV24-1 and TRBJ2-1, with 7 bases identical to TRBD2. Trimming took 0 bases from V and 15 from J; bases not matched to a gene: 4. The CDR3 spans 12 residues. CDR1 and CDR2 (germline): KGHDR, SFDVKD. The CDR3 sequence is CATSDLKRGTFF. CDR3 coding DNA: TGTGCCACCAGTGATTTGAAGCGGGGTACGTTCTTC.